These T cell receptor beta chains were read from a single sample in a study of cytomegalovirus exposure and HLA in healthy donors. Data came from immunoSEQ multiplex PCR; TCRdb stores just in-frame clones and leaves some out. The table has about 190,000 clones, approximately 82% seen once. The specimen was PBMCs. The origin of the receptors is a man aged 40-49 years in good health and CMV-seropositive. The CDR3 runs from the conserved cysteine through the conserved F or W. The D gene is left open where the match is weak. Clone size, where shown, is once, few, many, or a class for clones that have expanded.

J: TRBJ1-5
size: -
V: TRBV9
D: -
CDR3: CASSVGAREQPQHF
DNA: TGTGCCAGCAGCGTAGGGGCCCGTGAGCAGCCCCAGCATTTT

J: TRBJ2-7
size: -
V: TRBV27
D: -
CDR3: CASSFGGNYEQYF
DNA: TGTGCCAGCAGTTTTGGCGGAAACTACGAGCAGTACTTC

J: TRBJ2-2
size: few
V: TRBV11-3
D: -
CDR3: CASSHRTNTGELFF
DNA: TGTGCCAGCAGCCACAGAACTAACACCGGGGAGCTGTTTTTT

J: TRBJ2-7
size: -
V: TRBV15
D: -
CDR3: CATSRDTQAPYEQYF
DNA: TGTGCCACCAGCAGAGATACACAGGCGCCCTACGAGCAGTACTTC

J: TRBJ2-7
size: -
V: TRBV5-6
D: -
CDR3: CASSRFGGDEQYF
DNA: TGTGCCAGCAGCCGTTTCGGGGGTGACGAGCAGTACTTC

J: TRBJ1-5
size: -
V: TRBV4-2
D: TRBD1
CDR3: CASSQDWTGDQPQHF
DNA: TGTGCCAGCAGCCAAGACTGGACAGGGGATCAGCCCCAGCATTTT

J: TRBJ1-1
size: -
V: TRBV5-6
D: TRBD1
CDR3: CASSPDRANTEAFF
DNA: TGTGCCAGCAGCCCGGACAGGGCCAACACTGAAGCTTTCTTT

J: TRBJ2-7
size: -
V: TRBV28
D: -
CDR3: CASSLPVSEQYF
DNA: TGTGCCAGCAGTTTACCGGTGAGCGAGCAGTACTTC

J: TRBJ2-7
size: -
V: TRBV5-6
D: -
CDR3: CASSSLPAGFYEQYF
DNA: TGTGCCAGCAGCTCCCTCCCGGCAGGGTTCTACGAGCAGTACTTC

J: TRBJ2-3
size: -
V: TRBV7-3
D: TRBD2
CDR3: CASSLLATSTDTQYF
DNA: TGTGCCAGCAGCCTACTAGCGACTAGCACAGATACGCAGTATTTT

J: TRBJ2-7
size: -
V: TRBV6-6
D: TRBD2
CDR3: CASSRLAGGISYEQYF
DNA: TGTGCCAGCAGTCGACTAGCGGGAGGTATCTCCTACGAGCAGTACTTC

J: TRBJ2-7
size: -
V: TRBV19
D: TRBD2
CDR3: CASSMTSGYEQYF
DNA: TGTGCCAGTAGTATGACTAGCGGCTACGAGCAGTACTTC

J: TRBJ2-4
size: -
V: TRBV4-2
D: TRBD2
CDR3: CASSQDRRLAGEEKAKNIQYF
DNA: TGTGCCAGCAGCCAAGACCGAAGACTAGCGGGAGAGGAAAAGGCCAAAAACATTCAGTACTTC

J: TRBJ2-1
size: -
V: TRBV15
D: -
CDR3: CATSREGKGYNEQFF
DNA: TGTGCCACCAGCAGGGAGGGGAAGGGCTACAATGAGCAGTTCTTC

J: TRBJ2-5
size: -
V: TRBV5-1
D: -
CDR3: CASSPVSRETGEQYF
DNA: TGCGCCAGCAGTCCCGTGAGCCGGGAAACGGGTGAGCAGTACTTC

J: TRBJ1-2
size: -
V: TRBV19
D: -
CDR3: CASRVPGVRGGYTF
DNA: TGTGCCAGTAGAGTCCCGGGCGTTAGGGGAGGCTACACCTTC

J: TRBJ2-7
size: -
V: TRBV5-1
D: TRBD1
CDR3: CASSPSPGQGNEQYF
DNA: TGCGCCAGCAGCCCATCTCCGGGACAGGGTAACGAGCAGTACTTC

J: TRBJ2-7
size: -
V: TRBV5-4
D: TRBD1
CDR3: CASSLPGQGLYEQYF
DNA: TGTGCCAGCAGCTTGCCTGGACAGGGGCTCTACGAGCAGTACTTC

J: TRBJ2-7
size: -
V: TRBV11-1
D: TRBD2
CDR3: CASSPAGGGPKSFSYEQYF
DNA: TGTGCCAGCAGCCCGGCGGGCGGGGGACCCAAAAGCTTCTCCTACGAGCAGTACTTC

J: TRBJ1-6
size: few
V: TRBV19
D: -
CDR3: CASSLQGSSYNSPLHF
DNA: TGTGCCAGTAGTTTACAGGGAAGCTCCTATAATTCACCCCTCCACTTT

J: TRBJ2-7
size: -
V: TRBV7-8
D: TRBD2
CDR3: CASSPLAGASYEQYF
DNA: TGTGCCAGCAGCCCACTAGCGGGGGCCTCCTACGAGCAGTACTTC

J: TRBJ2-3
size: -
V: TRBV29-1
D: -
CDR3: CSVDAQTRDTQYF
DNA: TGCAGCGTTGACGCGCAGACAAGAGATACGCAGTATTTT

J: TRBJ2-3
size: -
V: TRBV9
D: -
CDR3: CASSQGVGPTDTQYF
DNA: TGTGCCAGCAGCCAAGGGGTAGGGCCCACAGATACGCAGTATTTT

J: TRBJ2-7
size: once
V: TRBV7-9
D: TRBD2
CDR3: CASSPSGRAYEQYF
DNA: TGTGCCAGCAGCCCAAGCGGGAGGGCCTACGAGCAGTACTTC

J: TRBJ2-7
size: -
V: TRBV7-9
D: -
CDR3: CASSLAGGEQYF
DNA: TGTGCCAGCAGCTTAGCCGGGGGCGAGCAGTACTTC

J: TRBJ2-7
size: -
V: TRBV15
D: -
CDR3: CATSRDRAPGHEQYF
DNA: TGTGCCACCAGCAGAGATCGAGCCCCAGGGCACGAGCAGTACTTC

J: TRBJ2-2
size: -
V: TRBV25-1
D: -
CDR3: CASSPIGVTGELFF
DNA: TGTGCCAGCAGTCCGATAGGGGTCACCGGGGAGCTGTTTTTT

J: TRBJ2-4
size: -
V: TRBV10-2
D: TRBD2
CDR3: CASSEPHLAESKNIQYF
DNA: TGCGCCAGCAGTGAGCCCCACCTAGCGGAAAGCAAAAACATTCAGTACTTC

J: TRBJ1-2
size: -
V: TRBV6-6
D: TRBD1
CDR3: CASTPGGYYGYTF
DNA: TGTGCCAGCACCCCAGGGGGGTACTATGGCTACACCTTC

J: TRBJ2-1
size: -
V: TRBV5-1
D: TRBD1
CDR3: CASSSTGVAYNEQFF
DNA: TGCGCCAGCAGCTCTACAGGGGTAGCCTACAATGAGCAGTTCTTC

J: TRBJ2-7
size: -
V: TRBV19
D: -
CDR3: CATGIRQRVDEQYF
DNA: TGTGCCACCGGGATAAGACAGCGGGTGGACGAGCAGTACTTC

J: TRBJ1-5
size: -
V: TRBV2
D: -
CDR3: CASSPDSQPQHF
DNA: TGTGCCAGCAGTCCCGACAGTCAGCCCCAGCATTTT

J: TRBJ1-2
size: -
V: TRBV30
D: -
CDR3: CAWSLDSHGYTF
DNA: TGTGCCTGGAGTTTGGACAGTCATGGCTACACCTTC

J: TRBJ1-1
size: -
V: TRBV5-1
D: -
CDR3: CASSFRMNTEAFF
DNA: TGCGCCAGCAGCTTCAGAATGAACACTGAAGCTTTCTTT

J: TRBJ2-1
size: -
V: TRBV27
D: -
CDR3: CASSVSRDKYNEQFF
DNA: TGTGCCAGCAGTGTCTCCCGGGACAAATACAATGAGCAGTTCTTC

J: TRBJ2-7
size: -
V: TRBV25-1
D: TRBD1
CDR3: CASSGQGLAEQYF
DNA: TGTGCCAGCAGTGGACAGGGTCTCGCCGAGCAGTACTTC

J: TRBJ1-5
size: -
V: TRBV5-8
D: -
CDR3: CASSLQINQPQHF
DNA: TGTGCCAGCAGCCTACAGATAAATCAGCCCCAGCATTTT

J: TRBJ2-3
size: -
V: TRBV9
D: TRBD2
CDR3: CASSVVSGGTDTQYF
DNA: TGTGCCAGCAGCGTAGTTAGCGGGGGCACAGATACGCAGTATTTT